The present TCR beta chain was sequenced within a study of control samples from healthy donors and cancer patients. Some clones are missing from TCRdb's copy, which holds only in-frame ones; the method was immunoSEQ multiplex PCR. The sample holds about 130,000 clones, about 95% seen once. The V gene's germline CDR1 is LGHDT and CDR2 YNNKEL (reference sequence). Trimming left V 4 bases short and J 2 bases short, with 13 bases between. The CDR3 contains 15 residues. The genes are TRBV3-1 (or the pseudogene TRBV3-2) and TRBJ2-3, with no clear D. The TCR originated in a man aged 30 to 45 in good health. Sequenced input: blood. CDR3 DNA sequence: TGTGCCAGCAGCCCGACCACCGGAGCCACAGATACGCAGTATTTT. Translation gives CASSPTTGATDTQYF.